This TCR beta chain was found in a study of OX40 agonist ivuxolimab in advanced cancers. About the study: Past anti-PD-1, anti-PD-L1 or anti-CTLA-4 therapy was accepted, and approximately 37% had received some.

In regard to this clone: Its antigen is unknown.

Germline CDR1 reads SGDLS; CDR2 reads YYNGEE. This CDR3 region has 15 residues. Unmatched junction bases numbered 3, after V lost 1 base and J lost 4 bases. The repertoire was sequenced with immunoSEQ multiplex PCR; TCRdb's copy has only in-frame clones and lacks some. The repertoire includes some 72,000 clones, roughly 90% of them detected once, and approximately 0.48% sits in the top ten. Study outcomes and limitations: CD4+ T cells averaged fewer expanded clones than CD8+ T cells.

The TCR originated in an adult with an advanced solid tumor such as melanoma, head and neck, liver or kidney cancer. Sequencing used CD4+ or CD8+ T cells sorted from blood, obtained in a trial of the OX40 agonist ivuxolimab. V usage is TRBV9 and J usage is TRBJ2-3; TRBD2 aligns across 10 bases. Here the CDR3 reads CASSVSGRAPDTQYF. The CDR3 nucleotides read TGTGCCAGCAGCGTAAGCGGGAGGGCCCCAGATACGCAGTATTTT.